Listed below are T cell receptor beta chains from one sample, sequenced in a study of T cell responses to AZD1222 COVID-19 vaccine. The method was immunoSEQ multiplex PCR; TCRdb's version includes in-frame clones alone and lacks a portion of them. The data contain some 150,000 clones, 85% to 95% of them singletons. The material was peripheral blood, obtained on day 0 of AZD1222 vaccination. These receptors originate from an adult in good health. The CDR3 runs from the conserved cysteine through the conserved F or W. D genes are given only for firm matches. Size values are once, few and many counts, or a class for expanded clones, and some rows have none.

. | TRBJ1-4 | TRBD1 | TRBV27 | CASSLDRELANEKLFF | TGTGCCAGCAGTTTAGACAGGGAGCTCGCTAATGAAAAACTGTTTTTT
. | TRBJ2-3 | TRBD2 | TRBV6-2/TRBV6-3 | CASSYGIPGREQNSQYF | TGTGCCAGCAGTTACGGGATCCCAGGGCGGGAGCAAAATTCGCAGTATTTT
. | TRBJ1-2 | TRBD1 | TRBV2 | CASSERDRSYGYTF | TGTGCCAGCAGTGAGAGGGACAGATCCTATGGCTACACCTTC
. | TRBJ1-6 | TRBD1 | TRBV10-3 | CAISFRDSNNSPLHF | TGTGCCATCTCGTTTCGGGACAGCAATAATTCACCCCTCCACTTT
. | TRBJ2-6 | . | TRBV18 | CASSPPATRSGANVLTF | TGTGCCAGCTCACCACCGGCCACCCGATCTGGGGCCAACGTCCTGACTTTC
. | TRBJ1-6 | . | TRBV3-1/TRBV3-2 | CASSRKQGRLSPLHF | TGTGCCAGCAGCCGTAAACAGGGACGGTTGTCACCCCTCCACTTT
. | TRBJ1-6 | . | TRBV18 | CASSPRGRGNSYNSPLHF | TGTGCCAGCTCACCACGTGGGAGGGGTAACTCCTATAATTCACCCCTCCACTTT
. | TRBJ1-6 | TRBD1 | TRBV19 | CASSDRTGGDGSPLHF | TGTGCCAGTAGTGACAGGACAGGGGGCGATGGTTCACCCCTCCACTTT
. | TRBJ2-4 | . | TRBV7-9 | CASSSLGAENIQYF | TGTGCCAGCAGTTCTTTGGGGGCAGAAAACATTCAGTACTTC
. | TRBJ2-1 | TRBD2 | TRBV11-2 | CASSPISGSLNEQFF | TGTGCCAGCAGCCCCATCAGCGGGAGTCTCAATGAGCAGTTCTTC
. | TRBJ1-2 | TRBD1 | TRBV18 | CASSPSAGRQGRGLYGYTF | TGTGCCAGCTCACCCTCCGCAGGTCGACAGGGGAGGGGACTCTATGGCTACACCTTC
. | TRBJ1-5 | . | TRBV6-5 | CASSYSVGQPQHF | TGTGCCAGCAGTTACTCGGTGGGTCAGCCCCAGCATTTT
. | TRBJ2-1 | . | TRBV5-1 | CASSLGAASYNEQFF | TGCGCCAGCAGCTTGGGAGCGGCCTCCTACAATGAGCAGTTCTTC
. | TRBJ2-2 | . | TRBV4-1 | CASTESGGFYTGELFF | TGCGCCAGCACCGAATCCGGGGGCTTTTACACCGGGGAGCTGTTTTTT
. | TRBJ2-3 | TRBD2 | TRBV30 | CAWSVLAGGLDTQYF | TGTGCCTGGAGTGTACTAGCGGGAGGATTAGATACGCAGTATTTT
. | TRBJ1-2 | . | TRBV14 | CASSQGSRLYGYTF | TGTGCCAGCAGCCAAGGAAGCCGTCTCTATGGCTACACCTTC
. | TRBJ1-5 | . | TRBV18 | CASSPDRNQPQHF | TGTGCCAGCTCACCGGACAGAAATCAGCCCCAGCATTTT
. | TRBJ1-2 | . | TRBV5-3 | CARSFSGGNYGYTF | TGTGCCAGAAGCTTCTCCGGAGGTAACTATGGCTACACCTTC
. | TRBJ1-3 | . | TRBV4-1 | CASSRNRVAGGNTIYF | TGCGCCAGCAGCCGAAACAGGGTGGCAGGTGGAAACACCATATATTTT
. | TRBJ1-2 | . | TRBV5-6 | CASSSRRQGSNYGYTF | TGTGCCAGCAGCTCCCGCAGGCAGGGGAGTAACTATGGCTACACCTTC
once | TRBJ1-4 | . | TRBV4-1 | CASSQLPAGAGEKLFF | TGCGCCAGCAGCCAATTACCGGCGGGGGCCGGTGAAAAACTGTTTTTT
. | TRBJ1-2 | . | TRBV29-1 | CSVVGLKDIYGYTF | TGCAGCGTGGTGGGCCTCAAGGATATCTATGGCTACACCTTC
. | TRBJ2-1 | . | TRBV19 | CASSPSTSTNEQFF | TGTGCCAGTAGCCCCTCCACTAGCACGAATGAGCAGTTCTTC
. | TRBJ2-6 | . | TRBV6-6 | CASSHDGSGANVLTF | TGTGCCAGCAGCCACGACGGGTCTGGGGCCAACGTCCTGACTTTC
. | TRBJ1-5 | . | TRBV7-9 | CASSLALRQAESIPQHF | TGTGCCAGCAGCTTAGCGCTAAGACAGGCGGAAAGCATACCCCAGCATTTT
. | TRBJ1-5 | . | TRBV29-1 | CSVEDSAGSNQPQHF | TGCAGCGTTGAAGACTCGGCAGGATCCAATCAGCCCCAGCATTTT
. | TRBJ1-2 | TRBD1 | TRBV10-3 | CAISERQGASNGYTF | TGTGCCATCAGTGAGCGACAGGGGGCATCAAATGGCTACACCTTC
. | TRBJ1-1 | TRBD1 | TRBV7-6 | CASSPGQGAWNTEAFF | TGTGCCAGCAGCCCAGGACAGGGGGCGTGGAACACTGAAGCTTTCTTT
. | TRBJ2-3 | TRBD2 | TRBV5-4 | CASSTLAGEETDTQYF | TGTGCCAGCAGCACCCTAGCGGGGGAGGAGACAGATACGCAGTATTTT
once | TRBJ2-5 | . | TRBV21-1 | CASRSGDRHQETQYF | TGTGCCAGCAGAAGCGGAGACAGGCACCAAGAGACCCAGTACTTC
. | TRBJ2-2 | TRBD2 | TRBV6-4 | CASSVSAGGPETGELFF | TGTGCCAGCAGTGTATCGGCGGGAGGGCCGGAAACCGGGGAGCTGTTTTTT
. | TRBJ2-1 | . | TRBV6-5 | CASGLYYYNEQFF | TGTGCCAGCGGACTATACTACTACAATGAGCAGTTCTTC
. | TRBJ2-3 | . | TRBV28 | CASRINIAVVGDTQYF | TGTGCCAGCAGAATAAACATAGCGGTAGTGGGAGATACGCAGTATTTT
. | TRBJ2-1 | TRBD2 | TRBV7-3 | CASSYSGSGYNEQFF | TGTGCCAGCAGTTATAGCGGGAGTGGCTACAATGAGCAGTTCTTC
. | TRBJ2-5 | . | TRBV7-8 | CASSPEYGSLKGETQYF | TGTGCCAGCAGCCCTGAGTACGGGAGTCTGAAAGGAGAGACCCAGTACTTC
. | TRBJ2-3 | TRBD2 | TRBV7-9 | CASSPRDYTDTQYF | TGTGCCAGCAGCCCTCGGGACTATACAGATACGCAGTATTTT
few | TRBJ2-1 | . | TRBV11-2 | CASSLLLWDNEQFF | TGTGCCAGCAGCTTACTTTTGTGGGACAATGAGCAGTTCTTC
. | TRBJ2-1 | . | TRBV5-1 | CASSLSPRGHNEQFF | TGCGCCAGCAGCTTGAGTCCCCGGGGGCACAATGAGCAGTTCTTC
. | TRBJ1-5 | TRBD1 | TRBV28 | CASSSGTGRVQPQHF | TGTGCCAGCAGTTCCGGGACAGGGCGGGTGCAGCCCCAGCATTTT
. | TRBJ1-4 | . | TRBV3-1/TRBV3-2 | CASKEQNNEKLFF | TGTGCCAGCAAGGAGCAAAATAATGAAAAACTGTTTTTT
. | TRBJ2-3 | TRBD1 | TRBV6-5 | CASSLLGQGTDTQYF | TGTGCCAGCAGTCTACTCGGACAGGGCACAGATACGCAGTATTTT
. | TRBJ1-4 | . | TRBV2 | CASSWHRILFF | TGTGCCAGCAGTTGGCATAGAATCCTGTTTTTT
. | TRBJ1-2 | . | TRBV21-1 | CARRGTANYGYTF | TGTGCCAGGAGAGGGACGGCTAACTATGGCTACACCTTC
once | TRBJ2-3 | . | TRBV4-1 | CASSQVREGDTQYF | TGCGCCAGCAGCCAAGTCCGTGAGGGGGATACGCAGTATTTT
. | TRBJ2-5 | . | TRBV4-1 | CASSQFTSGLKYQETQYF | TGCGCCAGCAGCCAATTTACGTCGGGCCTGAAGTACCAAGAGACCCAGTACTTC
. | TRBJ1-2 | . | TRBV27 | CASRGRINYGYTF | TGTGCCAGCAGAGGCAGGATTAACTATGGCTACACCTTC
. | TRBJ2-3 | . | TRBV18 | CASSPGAGTSTDTQYF | TGTGCCAGCTCCCCGGGGGCAGGAACTAGCACAGATACGCAGTATTTT
. | TRBJ2-1 | . | TRBV7-8 | CASSFDSAEQFF | TGTGCCAGCAGCTTCGACTCCGCGGAGCAGTTCTTC
. | TRBJ1-1 | . | TRBV9 | CASSVTGRRDTEAFF | TGTGCCAGCAGCGTCACAGGAAGGAGGGACACTGAAGCTTTCTTT
. | TRBJ1-1 | . | TRBV10-3 | CAIHGGNTEAFF | TGTGCCATCCACGGGGGGAACACTGAAGCTTTCTTT
. | TRBJ1-4 | TRBD1 | TRBV10-3 | CAISGGQGAREKLFF | TGTGCCATCAGTGGCGGACAGGGGGCGAGAGAAAAACTGTTTTTT
. | TRBJ2-3 | TRBD2 | TRBV5-4 | CASSTRTSGDFRDTQYF | TGTGCCAGCAGCACTAGGACTAGCGGGGATTTTAGGGATACGCAGTATTTT
. | TRBJ2-1 | TRBD2 | TRBV10-1 | CASRRLAGGYNEQFF | TGCGCCAGCAGGAGACTAGCGGGAGGCTACAATGAGCAGTTCTTC
. | TRBJ2-3 | . | TRBV14 | CASSQSGLQPDTQYF | TGTGCCAGCAGCCAAAGTGGACTACAACCAGATACGCAGTATTTT
. | TRBJ1-5 | . | TRBV7-2 | CASSLAWTAFNQPQHF | TGTGCCAGCAGCTTAGCTTGGACAGCCTTCAATCAGCCCCAGCATTTT
once | TRBJ1-6 | TRBD1 | TRBV4-3 | CASSQDRGTGRSPLHF | TGCGCCAGCAGCCAAGACCGGGGGACAGGACGGTCACCCCTCCACTTT
. | TRBJ1-1 | TRBD1 | TRBV4-1 | CASSQIPGQLDLMNTEAFF | TGCGCCAGCAGCCAAATTCCGGGACAGCTAGACCTGATGAACACTGAAGCTTTCTTT
once | TRBJ2-2 | . | TRBV28 | CASTTALNTGELFF | TGTGCCAGCACGACAGCCTTAAACACCGGGGAGCTGTTTTTT
. | TRBJ1-4 | . | TRBV5-4 | CASSWDPDPTNEKLFF | TGTGCCAGCAGCTGGGACCCTGATCCAACTAATGAAAAACTGTTTTTT